These T cell receptor beta chains were read from a single sample in a study of human T cells and chemical hapten exposure. In TCRdb, the RACE reads were re-called with MiXCR into one record per CDR3 protein. The sample consists of more than 300,000 distinct CDR3 sequences, 5.1% of them appearing once. The input for sequencing was whole blood, taken in connection with sensitization to the hapten diphenylcyclopropenone (DPC). Receptors were obtained from a woman between 45 and 60 years old with alopecia areata. Some clones in this sample may be carry-over from other donors' samples. Both conserved end residues are part of each CDR3. The D gene is left open where the match is weak. Some rows mark clone size as missing; the rest say once, few, many or name a class of expanded clone.

j_gene | d_gene | v_gene | abundance | CDR3nt | CDR3aa
TRBJ1-3 | TRBD1 | TRBV28 | . | TGTGCCAGCAGAACACAGGGGAGGGCGAACACCATATATTTT | CASRTQGRANTIYF
TRBJ2-3 | . | TRBV3-1 | few | TGTGCCAGCAGCCACACTGCAGCCTCTAGCACAGATACGCAGTATTTT | CASSHTAASSTDTQYF
TRBJ2-7 | TRBD2 | TRBV5-4 | many | TGTGCCAGCAGCCCGCCGGGACTAGCTTATGAGCAGTACTTC | CASSPPGLAYEQYF
TRBJ1-5 | . | TRBV3-1 | few | TGTGCCAGCAGCCAAGCCAGCGGCGGGCGGCCCAATCAGCCCCAGCATTTT | CASSQASGGRPNQPQHF
TRBJ1-4 | . | TRBV4-1 | few | TGCGCCAGCAGCCCACAAGGAACAACTAATGAAAAACTGTTTTTT | CASSPQGTTNEKLFF
TRBJ1-2 | TRBD1 | TRBV20-1 | few | TGCAGTGCTAGAGACCAGGGGGAGGGCGGCTACACCTTC | CSARDQGEGGYTF
TRBJ1-6 | . | TRBV4-2 | . | TGTGCCAGCAGCCAAGATTTGGGGGTCTCCTATAATTCACCCCTCCACTTT | CASSQDLGVSYNSPLHF
TRBJ2-7 | TRBD1 | TRBV27 | many | TGTGCCAGCAGCCGACAGGGAGTGGTCTACGAGCAGTACTTC | CASSRQGVVYEQYF
TRBJ2-6 | . | TRBV20-1 | many | TGCAGTGCTAGAGGGGGGGCCAACGTCCTGACTTTC | CSARGGANVLTF
TRBJ1-1 | . | TRBV3-1 | . | TGTGCCAGCAGCCAAGGTACGGGGGCGAAAGCTTTCTTT | CASSQGTGAKAFF
TRBJ2-2 | . | TRBV19 | . | TGTGCCAGTAACGAGGGCACCCCCGGGGAGCTGTTTTTT | CASNEGTPGELFF
TRBJ2-1 | TRBD2 | TRBV29-1 | . | TGCAGCGTGAATAGCGGGGCCTACAATGAGCAGTTCTTC | CSVNSGAYNEQFF
TRBJ2-5 | TRBD2 | TRBV5-1 | many | TGCGCCAGCAGCTCTCTAGCGGGGGTAGAGACCCAGTACTTC | CASSSLAGVETQYF
TRBJ1-4 | . | TRBV7-9 | few | TGTGCCAGCAGCACCAGCGAAAAACTGTTTTTT | CASSTSEKLFF
TRBJ1-6 | TRBD1 | TRBV20-1 | few | TGCAGTGCTAGAGGGGGCAGGGGGTTTTCACCCCTCCACTTT | CSARGGRGFSPLHF
TRBJ1-3 | TRBD1 | TRBV7-2 | many | TGTGCCAGCAGCTTACGACAGGGGGAAGGTGGAAACACCATATATTTT | CASSLRQGEGGNTIYF
TRBJ1-4 | . | TRBV6-2/TRBV6-3 | few | TGTGCCAGCAGACTGTCATCGACCGGGGAAAAACTGTTTTTT | CASRLSSTGEKLFF
TRBJ1-2 | TRBD1 | TRBV6-5 | . | TGTGCCAGCTCCAACACAGGGGACTATGGCTACACCTTC | CASSNTGDYGYTF
TRBJ2-7 | . | TRBV7-9 | few | TGTGCCAGCGCTCGTTATTACGAGCAGTACTTC | CASARYYEQYF
TRBJ2-3 | . | TRBV9 | many | TGTGCCAGCAGCGTGGGAGGAGGGGCCAGCACAGATACGCAGTATTTT | CASSVGGGASTDTQYF
TRBJ2-3 | TRBD2 | TRBV20-1 | . | TGCAGTGCTAGAGATCCCCGGACTAGCGGGGAAGATACGCAGTATTTT | CSARDPRTSGEDTQYF
TRBJ2-7 | . | TRBV5-1 | . | TGCGCCAGCAGCTTGGACCGACTGGGGAGGTCCGAGCAGTACTTC | CASSLDRLGRSEQYF
TRBJ2-5 | . | TRBV5-5 | . | TGTGCCAGCAACGGAGGGGAGACCCAGTACTTC | CASNGGETQYF
TRBJ2-6 | . | TRBV5-1 | many | TGTGCCAGCAGCTTAAGCTCTGGGGCCAACGTCCTGACTTTC | CASSLSSGANVLTF
TRBJ2-5 | . | TRBV3-1 | many | TGTGCCAGCAGCCAACTCCCGGGACGCCACCAAGAGACCCAGTACTTC | CASSQLPGRHQETQYF
TRBJ2-5 | . | TRBV7-9 | many | TGTGCCAGCAGCACACAGTCGGCCCAGTACTTC | CASSTQSAQYF
TRBJ2-7 | . | TRBV20-1 | few | TGCAGTGCTAGTCGTGGGGGCAACGAGCAGTACTTC | CSASRGGNEQYF
TRBJ2-3 | TRBD1 | TRBV10-3 | many | TGTGCCATCAGTGGAGGACAGGGAGATACGCAGTATTTT | CAISGGQGDTQYF
TRBJ2-3 | . | TRBV7-2 | many | TGTGCCAGCAGCTTGGGTCGAGCGAACAACCCGGTTACGCAGTATTTT | CASSLGRANNPVTQYF
TRBJ1-2 | . | TRBV28 | few | TGTGCCAGCAGTTTGGAGCAGGAGCGCTACTATGGCTACACCTTC | CASSLEQERYYGYTF
TRBJ1-1 | . | TRBV12-3/TRBV12-4 | few | TGTGCCAGCAGTTTCAGGGGAAGGTGGGCTGAAGCTTTCTTT | CASSFRGRWAEAFF
TRBJ1-2 | . | TRBV25-1 | many | TGTGCTCAGAGGGGCCGTAAATACTATGGCTACACCTTC | CAQRGRKYYGYTF
TRBJ2-1 | TRBD1 | TRBV9 | many | TGTGCCAGCAGCCCTCAGACAGGGGGCGATGAGCAGTTCTTC | CASSPQTGGDEQFF
TRBJ1-2 | . | TRBV20-1 | . | TGCAGTGCCGTAGGGGGGGTAGGGAATGGCTACACCTTC | CSAVGGVGNGYTF
TRBJ2-3 | TRBD2 | TRBV4-3 | many | TGCGCCAGCAGCCAAGTAGCGGGAGGGCCCGGGGATACGCAGTATTTT | CASSQVAGGPGDTQYF
TRBJ2-3 | . | TRBV7-9 | few | TGTGCCAGCAGCAGGACGGCCGTTACAGATACGCAGTATTTT | CASSRTAVTDTQYF
TRBJ1-1 | . | TRBV9 | many | TGTGCCAGCAGCGTAGTGGGGAGCCACACTGAAGCTTTCTTT | CASSVVGSHTEAFF
TRBJ1-3 | . | TRBV14 | few | TGTGCCAGCAGCCAAGAAGAGGCCTGGGTCTCTGGAAACACCATATATTTT | CASSQEEAWVSGNTIYF
TRBJ2-7 | TRBD1 | TRBV5-8 | many | TGTGCCAGCAGCAGACGGACAGGGTTATCCTACGAGCAGTACTTC | CASSRRTGLSYEQYF
TRBJ1-1 | . | TRBV4-1 | many | TGCGCCAGCAGCTCCAGCGGGGGCCCCACTGAAGCTTTCTTT | CASSSSGGPTEAFF
TRBJ1-1 | . | TRBV29-1 | many | TGCAGCGTTGAAGATCGGGTGGGAAACCACTTT | CSVEDRVGNHF
TRBJ1-1 | TRBD1 | TRBV29-1 | few | TGCAGCGTTGAAGTAAACAGGGGGAACACTGAAGCTTTCTTT | CSVEVNRGNTEAFF
TRBJ2-2 | . | TRBV4-2 | many | TGTGCCAGCAGCCAAGCGACAGCTAACACCGGGGAGCTGTTTTTT | CASSQATANTGELFF
TRBJ2-3 | TRBD2 | TRBV11-3 | many | TGTGCCAGCAGCTTAGGATCCCTAGCGGGAGGGCCGACAGATACGCAGTATTTT | CASSLGSLAGGPTDTQYF
TRBJ2-4 | . | TRBV4-1 | many | TGCGCCAGCAGCCAAGAGGTGGTAGCCAAAAACATTCAGTACTTC | CASSQEVVAKNIQYF
TRBJ1-1 | TRBD1 | TRBV9 | few | TGTGCCAGCTCTAAGGGGGCGGACACTGAAGCTTTCTTT | CASSKGADTEAFF
TRBJ1-5 | . | TRBV21-1 | many | TGTGCCAGCAGCAAAGTGGGGGTTAACAGGGTTTGGGGTCAGCCCCAGCATTTT | CASSKVGVNRVWGQPQHF
TRBJ2-1 | TRBD2 | TRBV24-1 | . | TGTGCCACCAGTGATGGGACTAGCGGGCCTGAGCAGTTCTTC | CATSDGTSGPEQFF
TRBJ2-3 | TRBD2 | TRBV3-1 | many | TGTGCCAGCAGCTCCCTAGCGGGGACTAGCACAGATACGCAGTATTTT | CASSSLAGTSTDTQYF
TRBJ2-1 | TRBD2 | TRBV2 | few | TGTGCCAGCAGTGTCCCAGCGGGGCGTGAGCAGTTCTTC | CASSVPAGREQFF
TRBJ1-1 | . | TRBV7-6 | . | TGTGCCAGCAGCCGAAGGACCAACACTGAAGCTTTCTTT | CASSRRTNTEAFF